This T cell receptor (beta chain) appears in the sequencing data of a study of blood T cell repertoires in COVID-19. Original handling: Researchers report that nucleated cell counts were estimated from reference gene primer amplification. Using immunoSEQ multiplex PCR, the repertoire was profiled, and TCRdb retains in-frame clones only, with some absent. V and J calls and clone size are copied from that table; D and trimming were computed from the DNA. The profile shows approximately 90,000 clones, about 89% of them singletons. Unmatched junction bases numbered 10, after V lost 6 bases and J lost 7 bases. CDR1 MNHEY and CDR2 SMNVEV come from the germline V gene (reference sequence). The CDR3 covers 15 residues.

Sequenced: peripheral blood. This TCR was recovered from a human donor in a cohort sampled during active COVID-19. The chain employs TRBV27 and TRBJ2-5, with 11 bases that match TRBD2. In DNA form, the CDR3 reads TGTGCCAGCAGACCCATGACTAGCGGGGAGGGGACCCAGTACTTC. Residues: CASRPMTSGEGTQYF.